Sequencing of this TCR beta chain was carried out in a study of molecular identifiers for immune sequencing clone quantification. Study details: Four of five RNA aliquots from approximately 22,000 or 94,000 naive CD8 T cells were sequenced.

The CDR3 is 16 residues long. Per the germline V gene, CDR1 is MNHEY and CDR2 is SVGEGT. Trimming took off 6 bases at V and 0 bases at J, with 15 bases between the two ends. As previously described, bulk TCR libraries were made using listed TCR primers. TCRdb redid the calling of the PCR reads with MiXCR, one entry per CDR3 protein. The table lists about 640,000 distinct CDR3 sequences, just under 20% of them singletons. Turning to this clonotype: This is likely a read error, given that the CDR3 carries no conserved phenylalanine or tryptophan at its end.

This sequence was found in a human donor in good health. Some libraries in this study had Jurkat cell RNA spiked in. Sample: naive CD8+ T cells from blood, with Jurkat cell RNA spiked in. As for subset: FACS-sorted CD8+CD4-CCR7+CD45RA+ naive T cells. The rearrangement uses TRBV6-2 or TRBV6-3 and TRBJ2-1; D gene unclear. DNA of the CDR3: TGTGCCAGCAGGGATCTATTAGGATTCTCCTACAATGAGCAGTTCCTC. This translates into CASRDLLGFSYNEQFL.